The clone carrying this T cell receptor beta chain was found once. What it recognizes is unknown. The data derive from a study of shared clonotypes between healthy human individuals. General study points: Researchers found naive subsets generally carried larger estimated richness than memory subsets. Non-shared clonotypes showed lower generation probabilities than clonotypes common to all four donors.

V was pared by 6 bases and J by 3 bases, with 8 bases between. The CDR3 runs to 12 residues. Germline V gene sequence: CDR1 MDHEN, CDR2 SYDVKM. The method was immunoSEQ multiplex PCR; TCRdb's version includes in-frame clones alone and lacks a portion of them. Of 2.3 million or so clones in the sample, approximately 93% were seen once. Study donors comprised healthy, HIV-negative adults devoid of recent acute infection or vaccination. Division of CD4+ cells produced a CD45RA+ naive subset and a CD45RA-negative memory subset. This clonotype originated in a man between 18 and 35 years old in good health. Some clones in this sample may be carry-over from other donors' samples. The chain employs TRBV28 and TRBJ1-2; a possible D gene is TRBD1 (5 bases). The sequencing sample was made of naive CD4+ T cells from PBMCs. Sample subset: CD45RA+ positively selected. The CDR3 coding sequence is TGTGCCAGCAGCATGGGGGACTATGGCTACACCTTC. This codes for CASSMGDYGYTF.